The 12 T cell receptor beta chains in this list originate from one sample, sequenced in a study of T-cell reconstitution after alpha-beta-depleted transplantation in children listed by TCRdb under 2016. Library prep was done by PCR. Sequenced using an Illumina HiSeq 2500. To normalize quantification of the TCRbeta repertoire, the TCR libraries were built with molecular barcoding that relied on unique molecular identifiers. Using fastp trimming at Q25 and MiXCR clonotype assembly, TCRdb reanalyzed the public sequencing data and kept in-frame beta chains. Each entry merges the rows of one CDR3 protein and shows their most common DNA and genes. In all, the sample holds approximately 590,000 distinct CDR3 sequences, and about 10% of those were seen once. The ten largest clones represent 4% to 5% of the sample. This specimen consisted of PBMCs from the stem cell graft donor, obtained from the stem cell graft. The origin of the receptors is a human donor who donated a stem cell graft to a child with acute myeloid leukemia.

This clonotype showed up many times. The chain has TRBV28 and TRBJ2-1; D unresolved. V gave up 3 bases and J gave up 6 bases, with 18 bases separating them. The CDR3 sequence is 16 residues long. Looked up from germline, CDR1 is MDHEN and CDR2 is SYDVKM. This CDR3 is CASSFLWSGLSNEQFF. The DNA of the CDR3 is TGTGCCAGCAGTTTCCTCTGGTCGGGTCTTTCCAATGAGCAGTTCTTC.

This clonotype was recorded at least ten times. The V gene is TRBV28, the J gene TRBJ1-4, with a possible D match to TRBD1 (6 bases). CDR1 is MDHEN and CDR2 is SYDVKM in the germline V gene. The germline V and J ends were trimmed by 7 bases and 5 bases, with 14 bases remaining between them. This CDR3 is built from 14 residues. CDR3 bases: TGTGCCAGCACCTTGGGGGACACCAATGAAAAACTGTTTTTT. Amino acids: CASTLGDTNEKLFF.

This clonotype was observed at least ten times. The J gene is TRBJ2-3, the V gene TRBV7-2; TRBD1 agrees at 7 bases. CDR1 is SGHTA, CDR2 FQGNSA, per germline. The CDR3 sequence is 16 residues long. V was pared by 4 bases and J by 4 bases, with 11 bases of the junction left unmatched. The CDR3 protein is CASSSQGQDNPDTQYF. CDR3 in DNA: TGTGCCAGCAGCTCACAAGGACAGGATAATCCAGATACGCAGTATTTT. Full variable domain (rest looked up from reference TRBV7-2 and TRBJ2-3): GAGVSQSPSNKVTEKGKDVELRCDPISGHTALYWYRQSLGQGLEFLIYFQGNSAPDKSGLPSDRFSAERTGGSVSTLTIQRTQQEDSAVYLCASSSQGQDNPDTQYFGPGTRLTVL.

V usage is TRBV9 and J usage is TRBJ2-1; tentatively, D is TRBD2 (5 bases). Germline-derived CDR1 and CDR2 are SGDLS and YYNGEE. The CDR3 extends over 17 amino acids. The germline V and J ends were trimmed by 0 bases and 0 bases, with 13 bases remaining between them. In DNA, the CDR3 is TGTGCCAGCAGCGTAGTAGGGTTAGGGAGCTCCTACAATGAGCAGTTCTTC. This gives the protein CASSVVGLGSSYNEQFF. Filled out from reference TRBV9 and TRBJ2-1, the complete variable domain reads DSGVTQTPKHLITATGQRVTLRCSPRSGDLSVYWYQQSLDQGLQFLIQYYNGEERAKGNILERFSAQQFPDLHSELNLSSLELGDSALYFCASSVVGLGSSYNEQFFGPGTRLTVL.

To note about this clonotype: Being one base from a much bigger clone, this may be a read error. The chain employs TRBV2 and TRBJ2-2, with TRBD2 identical over 13 bases. V shed 8 bases, J shed 1 base, and the junction held 10 bases outside the gene matches. The length of the CDR3 is 18 residues. Per germline, CDR1 SNHLY and CDR2 FYNNEI. DNA of the CDR3: TGTGCCAGCTGCCGGGGACTAGCGGGACCAAGGAACACCGGGGAGCTGTTTTTT. Translating gives CASCRGLAGPRNTGELFF.

The chain joins TRBV5-6 to TRBJ2-7; TRBD2 agrees at 9 bases. The germline gives CDR1 SGHDT, CDR2 YYEEEE. The CDR3 contains 15 residues. V lost 0 bases to trimming and J lost 3 bases; unmatched junction nucleotides: 4. CDR3 coding DNA: TGTGCCAGCAGCTTGGCCCGAGCGGGGGGCTACGAGCAGTACTTC. Amino acid sequence: CASSLARAGGYEQYF.

This chain uses TRBV25-1 with TRBJ1-6, with 7 bases identical to TRBD1. V lost 2 bases and J lost 7; bases outside the gene matches: 5. The CDR3 runs 15 residues. The germline gives CDR1 MGHDK, CDR2 SYGVNS. This CDR3 reads CASSETGRGNSPLHF. The CDR3 DNA reads as TGTGCCAGCAGTGAAACTGGCAGGGGGAATTCACCCCTCCACTTT.

This clonotype was seen at least ten times. CDR3 in DNA: TGTGCCAGCAGTTCCCTCGGCACAGGTCTTGGAGATACGCAGTATTTT. Its translation is CASSSLGTGLGDTQYF. The V and J genes are TRBV25-1 and TRBJ2-3; D might be TRBD1 (5 bases). The CDR3 totals 16 residues. V gave up 5 bases and J gave up 5 bases, with 20 bases separating them. CDR1 and CDR2 from the germline V gene are MGHDK and SYGVNS. Filled out from reference TRBV25-1 and TRBJ2-3, the complete variable domain reads EADIYQTPRYLVIGTGKKITLECSQTMGHDKMYWYQQDPGMELHLIHYSYGVNSTEKGDLSSESTVSRIRTEHFPLTLESARPSHTSQYLCASSSLGTGLGDTQYFGPGTRLTVL.

This clonotype came up many times. This chain joins TRBV10-3 and TRBJ2-7; TRBD2 matches at 8 bases. Looked up from germline, CDR1 is ENHRY and CDR2 is SYGVKD. The CDR3 runs to 11 residues. V lost 7 bases, J lost 6 bases, and 2 bases stayed unmatched. CDR3 bases: TGTGCCATCACCGGGGGGGGCGAGCAGTACTTC. Translating gives CAITGGGEQYF.

This sequence joins TRBV7-2 and TRBJ1-5; D gene unclear. The CDR3 is 13 residues long. Trimming cost V 2 bases and J 6 bases, with 8 bases left between them. Per the germline V gene, CDR1 is SGHTA and CDR2 is FQGNSA. The CDR3 region has the DNA TGTGCCAGCAGCTTACTAAATCCTCAGCCCCAGCATTTT. It translates to CASSLLNPQPQHF. The full variable domain, its missing parts supplied by reference TRBV7-2 and TRBJ1-5, is GAGVSQSPSNKVTEKGKDVELRCDPISGHTALYWYRQSLGQGLEFLIYFQGNSAPDKSGLPSDRFSAERTGGSVSTLTIQRTQQEDSAVYLCASSLLNPQPQHFGDGTRLSIL.

The genes are TRBV19 and TRBJ2-7; D call uncertain. The CDR3 has 14 amino acids. The V gene lost 6 bases and the J gene lost 5 bases, with 17 bases spanning the gap. Germline lookup yields CDR1 LNHDA and CDR2 SQIVND (reference sequence). CDR3 sequence: CASSPDISPDEQYF. CDR3 DNA: TGTGCCAGTAGCCCCGACATTTCTCCAGACGAGCAGTACTTC.

This clonotype was recorded many times. CDR3 amino acids: CSVASSGSHEQFF. The CDR3 DNA is TGCAGTGTTGCATCTAGCGGGAGCCATGAGCAGTTCTTC. This chain connects TRBV20-1 to TRBJ2-1, with 10 bases fitting TRBD2. V lost 7 bases, J lost 8 bases, and 8 bases stayed unmatched. The CDR3 covers 13 residues. Looked up from germline, CDR1 is DFQATT and CDR2 is SNEGSKA (reference sequence).